A single sample gave rise to the 24 T cell receptor beta chains below, sequenced in a study of blood T cell repertoires in COVID-19. Generated by immunoSEQ multiplex PCR, the TCRdb table keeps only in-frame clones and is missing some. The sample gives over 75,000 clones, roughly 89% of which show up once; roughly 5.2% is in the top ten. Sequencing input: peripheral blood. The receptors stem from a woman over 75 with active COVID-19.

The chain links TRBV12-3 or TRBV12-4 to TRBJ2-7; D remains ambiguous. The length of the CDR3 is 11 residues. The V end was cut by 6 bases, the J end by 4 bases, with 7 bases between. The CDR3 DNA is TGTGCCAGCAGCCTATATTACGAGCAGTACTTC. It specifies CASSLYYEQYF.

This chain joins TRBV12-3 or TRBV12-4 and TRBJ2-2, with D perhaps matching TRBD1 (5 bases). The ends were cut back, 7 bases at V and 6 bases at J, with 9 bases in the middle. The CDR3 is 12 amino acids. The CDR3 loop reads CASIRVSGELFF. CDR3 nucleotide sequence: TGTGCCAGCATCAGGGTGTCCGGGGAGCTGTTTTTT.

J is TRBJ1-2 and V is TRBV28; D is unresolved. The V end was cut by 6 bases, the J end by 8 bases, with 19 bases between. This CDR3 has 14 amino acids. The V gene's germline CDR1 is MDHEN and CDR2 SYDVKM. For the CDR3, the DNA is TGTGCCAGCAGCCTCGGGGATCCTACATCGGGCTACACCTTC. It translates to CASSLGDPTSGYTF.

This clone is a singleton in its sample. This sequence joins TRBV27 and TRBJ2-5; TRBD1 aligns across 7 bases. The germline CDR1 and CDR2 sequences are MNHEY and SMNVEV (reference sequence). Losses at the gene ends were 5 bases for V and 1 base for J; bases not matched to a gene: 4. CDR3 length: 14 residues. This CDR3 reads CASSLNRGQETQYF. The CDR3 DNA reads as TGTGCCAGCAGTCTGAACAGGGGCCAAGAGACCCAGTACTTC.

The chain couples TRBV27 to TRBJ2-7; 8 bases are shared with TRBD1. From germline, CDR1 is MNHEY and CDR2 SMNVEV (reference sequence). J lost 2 bases, V lost 4 bases, and 7 bases had no gene match. This CDR3 contains 15 residues. The CDR3 coding sequence is TGTGCCAGCAGTTCCCCGACAGGGGCCACCTACGAGCAGTACTTC. It codes for CASSSPTGATYEQYF.

This clone has a single count. The J gene is TRBJ2-3, the V gene TRBV18; D ambiguous. Trimming shortened V by 3 bases and J by 0 bases, and 10 bases separated the two germline ends. Germline V CDR1 and CDR2: KGHSH, LQKENI. The CDR3 sequence is 15 residues long. As DNA, the CDR3 is TGTGCCAGCTCACCTCCGGCGACTAGCACAGATACGCAGTATTTT. It codes for CASSPPATSTDTQYF.

The chain couples TRBV7-2 to TRBJ2-7; 11 bases agree with TRBD2. V gave up 4 bases and J gave up 6 bases; unmatched junction bases: 5. CDR1 is SGHTA and CDR2 is FQGNSA in the germline V gene. The CDR3 extends over 14 amino acids. CDR3 nucleotides: TGTGCCAGCAGCTACGGACTAGCGGGCAGCGAGCAGTACTTC. Translated: CASSYGLAGSEQYF.

This clone has a handful of counts. The rearrangement uses TRBV5-1 and TRBJ2-1; possibly TRBD2 for D (6 bases). The CDR3 has 14 amino acids. Germline V gene sequence: CDR1 SGHRS, CDR2 YFSETQ. Trimming took 0 bases from V and 9 from J, leaving 13 bases between them. CDR3 loop: CASSLETPRGEQFF. In DNA form, the CDR3 reads TGCGCCAGCAGCTTGGAGACCCCGCGGGGTGAGCAGTTCTTC. Full variable domain (rest looked up from reference TRBV5-1 and TRBJ2-1): KAGVTQTPRYLIKTRGQQVTLSCSPISGHRSVSWYQQTPGQGLQFLFEYFSETQRNKGNFPGRFSGRQFSNSRSEMNVSTLELGDSALYLCASSLETPRGEQFFGPGTRLTVL.

The rearrangement links TRBV7-2 to TRBJ2-7; 8 bases are a match to TRBD2. This CDR3 comprises 15 residues. V gave up 3 bases and J gave up 3 bases; unmatched junction bases: 7. The germline CDR1 and CDR2 sequences are SGHTA and FQGNSA. CDR3 nucleotides: TGTGCCAGCAGCTTGTCCGGGACTAGTATCTACGAGCAGTACTTC. Translated, it gives CASSLSGTSIYEQYF.

CDR3 coding DNA: TGCGGGAACGACAGGGGAGAGACCCAGTACTTC. This encodes CGNDRGETQYF. This rearrangement joins TRBV20-1 to TRBJ2-5, with 8 positions matching TRBD1. The CDR3 is 11 residues long. Per germline, CDR1 DFQATT and CDR2 SNEGSKA (reference sequence).

The rearrangement joins TRBV11-2 to TRBJ2-1, with D possibly TRBD1 on 6 matching bases. CDR3 size: 16 residues. V gave up 5 bases and J gave up 7 bases, with 21 bases separating them. Per germline, CDR1 SGHAT and CDR2 FQNNGV. The CDR3 protein is CASSPRGGTRGNEQFF. The CDR3 DNA follows: TGTGCCAGCAGCCCTCGCGGCGGAACAAGGGGGAATGAGCAGTTCTTC. Full variable domain (remainder filled in from reference TRBV11-2 and TRBJ2-1): EAGVAQSPRYKIIEKRQSVAFWCNPISGHATLYWYQQILGQGPKLLIQFQNNGVVDDSQLPKDRFSAERLKGVDSTLKIQPAKLEDSAVYLCASSPRGGTRGNEQFFGPGTRLTVL.

The chain combines TRBV5-1 with TRBJ1-1; no firm D call. The CDR3 has 13 amino acids. Trimming removed 2 bases from V and 1 base from J, with 6 bases in between. The germline V gene encodes CDR1 SGHRS and CDR2 YFSETQ. As DNA, the CDR3 is TGCGCCAGCAGCTTACAGCAGAACACTGAAGCTTTCTTT. It translates to CASSLQQNTEAFF.

The chain carries TRBV3-1 (or the pseudogene TRBV3-2) and TRBJ2-1; 12 bases agree with TRBD2. The CDR3 is 15 amino acids. The J segment lost 6 bases and the V segment lost 6 bases, leaving 6 bases of the junction unmatched. Looked up from germline, CDR1 is LGHDT and CDR2 is YNNKEL (reference sequence). The CDR3 region is CASRVGTSGLNEQFF. The CDR3 bases are TGTGCCAGCAGGGTAGGGACTAGCGGGCTCAATGAGCAGTTCTTC.

The chain recombines TRBV10-3 with TRBJ2-3; TRBD1 agrees at 9 bases. Trimming took 11 bases from V and 4 from J; bases not matched to a gene: 10. CDR1 is ENHRY and CDR2 is SYGVKD in the germline V gene. The CDR3 consists of 14 residues. CDR3 loop: CASKTGGASDTQYF. The CDR3, as DNA: TGTGCCTCAAAAACAGGGGGCGCGTCAGATACGCAGTATTTT.

The CDR3 protein is CASSARGDTQYF. The CDR3 region has the DNA TGTGCCAGTAGCGCCAGGGGAGATACGCAGTATTTT. The chain has TRBV19 and TRBJ2-3; D perhaps matches TRBD1 (6 bases). V dropped 6 bases and J dropped 5 bases, with 9 bases sitting between them. The germline gives CDR1 LNHDA, CDR2 SQIVND (reference sequence). The CDR3 spans 12 residues.

V is TRBV5-1 and J is TRBJ1-4; D may be TRBD1 (6 bases). V was shortened by 4 bases and J by 0 bases, with 10 bases between the two germline ends. The CDR3 contains 15 residues. CDR1 and CDR2 (germline): SGHRS, YFSETQ. The CDR3 is CASSLRQATNEKLFF. The DNA for the CDR3 is TGCGCCAGCAGCCTCCGACAGGCAACTAATGAAAAACTGTTTTTT.

This sequence joins TRBV5-4 and TRBJ1-1, with D possibly TRBD1 on 5 matching bases. Trimming cost V 4 bases and J 6 bases, with 22 bases left between them. The V gene's germline CDR1 is SGHNT and CDR2 YYREEE (reference sequence). The CDR3 spans 16 residues. CDR3 sequence reads: CASSPFGRGKWAEAFF. The DNA for the CDR3 is TGTGCCAGCAGCCCCTTCGGGCGGGGGAAATGGGCTGAAGCTTTCTTT.

The CDR3 region is CASSAGRGAGNSPLHF. Written as DNA, the CDR3 is TGTGCCAGCTCGGCCGGGAGAGGGGCAGGTAATTCACCCCTCCACTTT. The V gene is TRBV18, the J gene TRBJ1-6; TRBD1 might be the D (5 bases). V was clipped by 6 bases and J by 6 bases, with 18 bases between them. The CDR3 extends over 16 amino acids. The V gene's germline CDR1 is KGHSH and CDR2 LQKENI.

The chain joins TRBV15 to TRBJ2-5; D is ambiguous. The CDR3 is 17 residues long. The V gene lost 1 base and the J gene lost 0 bases, with 15 bases spanning the gap. Germline V CDR1 and CDR2: LNHNV, YYDKDF (reference sequence). The CDR3 coding sequence is TGTGCCACCAGCAGAGGGAGTGGCGGTATGTACCAAGAGACCCAGTACTTC. The encoded protein is CATSRGSGGMYQETQYF.

The chain links TRBV18 to TRBJ1-1; D unresolved. Trimming removed 4 bases at V and 1 base at J, with 7 bases between. This CDR3 has 13 amino acids. Looked up from germline, CDR1 is KGHSH and CDR2 is LQKENI. As DNA, the CDR3 is TGTGCCAGCTCACGAACAGAGAACACTGAAGCTTTCTTT. Protein product: CASSRTENTEAFF.

In this sample, this clone turned up once. V and J are TRBV5-1 and TRBJ2-5, with 9 nucleotides matching TRBD2. CDR3 length equals 15 residues. V lost 1 base and J lost 4; bases outside the gene matches: 5. Germline lookup yields CDR1 SGHRS and CDR2 YFSETQ. This CDR3 is CASSLKAGGAETQYF. The CDR3 DNA reads TGCGCCAGCAGCTTGAAGGCGGGAGGGGCAGAGACCCAGTACTTC.

CDR3 bases: TGCGCCAGCAGCTTGAGTCCGGGGAACTATGGCTACACCTTC. Translation: CASSLSPGNYGYTF. The V and J genes are TRBV5-1 and TRBJ1-2; D not resolved. Germline V lookup: CDR1 SGHRS, CDR2 YFSETQ. V was pared by 1 base and J by 2 bases, with 9 bases between. This CDR3 is 14 amino acids long.

CDR3 protein: CASTGGSASSYEQYF. The CDR3 region has the DNA TGTGCCAGCACTGGGGGGAGTGCTTCCTCCTACGAGCAGTACTTC. The chain joins TRBV2 to TRBJ2-7; a weak D match, TRBD2 (6 bases). Germline V lookup: CDR1 SNHLY, CDR2 FYNNEI. Between the trimmed V and J ends, which lost 7 bases and 0 bases, there was a span of 16 bases. The CDR3 is 15 residues long.

The J gene is TRBJ2-7, the V gene TRBV6-2 or TRBV6-3; 7 bases fit TRBD2. The CDR3 sequence is 13 residues long. In germline, CDR1 is MNHEY, CDR2 SVGEGT. The V and J ends lost 2 bases and 9 bases, in that order; junction bases with no gene match: 7. The CDR3 reads CASSYGREQGQYF. CDR3 DNA sequence: TGTGCCAGCAGTTACGGGCGGGAGCAGGGGCAGTACTTC.